The 5 T cell receptor beta chains presented below share a single source sample, sequenced in a study of blood T cell repertoires in COVID-19. Data came from immunoSEQ multiplex PCR; TCRdb stores just in-frame clones and leaves some out. Of 130,000 or so clones detected, 85% appear once; the ten largest clones hold around 4%. The sequencing input was peripheral blood. The origin of the receptors is a human donor in a cohort sampled during active COVID-19.

The V and J genes are TRBV9 and TRBJ1-1; 7 nucleotides agree with TRBD1. The V gene's germline CDR1 is SGDLS and CDR2 YYNGEE. CDR3 length: 14 amino acids. Trimming removed 2 bases from V and 5 bases from J; junction bases left unmatched: 6. This chain's CDR3 is CASSVSGGRTEAFF. The CDR3 DNA sequence: TGTGCCAGCAGCGTCTCAGGGGGAAGGACTGAAGCTTTCTTT.

V and J are TRBV10-3 and TRBJ1-1; a possible D gene is TRBD1 (6 bases). Germline V gene lookup returns CDR1 ENHRY and CDR2 SYGVKD. The CDR3 covers 15 residues. V was pared by 3 bases and J by 7 bases, with 18 bases between. CDR3 amino acids: CAISDGGQLAFEAFF. CDR3 DNA sequence: TGTGCCATCAGTGATGGTGGACAGCTTGCATTTGAAGCTTTCTTT.

V usage is TRBV12-5 and J usage is TRBJ2-5; D possibly corresponds to TRBD2 (7 bases). The germline gives CDR1 LGHNT, CDR2 FRNRAP. The CDR3 runs 14 residues. V shed 1 base and J shed 6 bases, with 12 bases lying between them. The CDR3 sequence: CASGLATGGKTQYF. The CDR3 DNA reads as TGTGCTAGTGGTTTGGCGACGGGGGGCAAGACCCAGTACTTC.

The gene calls are TRBV7-6 and TRBJ2-3, with 7 bases fitting TRBD1. Germline V gene data show CDR1 as SGHVS and CDR2 as FNYEAQ. The V gene end was trimmed by 1 base and the J gene end by 6 bases; junction bases not matched to a gene: 7. The CDR3 loop spans 15 amino acids. CDR3 sequence (DNA): TGTGCCAGCAGCTTAGGAGGGGGCCAAAAGGATACGCAGTATTTT. Translated, it gives CASSLGGGQKDTQYF.

The chain links TRBV28 to TRBJ1-4, with D possibly TRBD1 on 6 matching bases. Germline CDR1 is MDHEN and CDR2 is SYDVKM. The V gene lost 6 bases and the J gene lost 5 bases, with 13 bases spanning the gap. The CDR3 length is 14 residues. CDR3 region: CASSLLGANEKLFF. Here the CDR3 DNA reads TGTGCCAGCAGCCTCTTGGGGGCGAATGAAAAACTGTTTTTT.